This T cell receptor beta chain was retrieved from a study of CD8 T cells in Susac syndrome. Sequencing of TCR beta was undertaken in CD8+ and CD4+ T cells derived from blood. Reverse transcription of about 0.45 to 1 ug RNA was performed with random hexamers. TCRdb reanalysed the immunoSEQ multiplex PCR reads using MiXCR and keeps one entry per CDR3 protein. This table has roughly 200,000 distinct CDR3 sequences, 95% appearing once. Germline lookup yields CDR1 SGDLS and CDR2 YYNGEE. This CDR3 spans 15 amino acids. J was trimmed by 4 bases and V by 1 base; bases with no gene match: 3. The source is a human donor with multiple sclerosis. This rearrangement joins TRBV9 to TRBJ2-3; TRBD2 matches at 10 bases. Sequencing was done on a sample of CD4+ T cells from PBMCs. CDR3 DNA sequence: TGTGCCAGCAGCGTACGCCTAGCGGGGGCAGATACGCAGTATTTT. Amino acid sequence: CASSVRLAGADTQYF. Together with reference TRBV9 and TRBJ2-3, the CDR3 gives the full variable domain: DSGVTQTPKHLITATGQRVTLRCSPRSGDLSVYWYQQSLDQGLQFLIQYYNGEERAKGNILERFSAQQFPDLHSELNLSSLELGDSALYFCASSVRLAGADTQYFGPGTRLTVL.